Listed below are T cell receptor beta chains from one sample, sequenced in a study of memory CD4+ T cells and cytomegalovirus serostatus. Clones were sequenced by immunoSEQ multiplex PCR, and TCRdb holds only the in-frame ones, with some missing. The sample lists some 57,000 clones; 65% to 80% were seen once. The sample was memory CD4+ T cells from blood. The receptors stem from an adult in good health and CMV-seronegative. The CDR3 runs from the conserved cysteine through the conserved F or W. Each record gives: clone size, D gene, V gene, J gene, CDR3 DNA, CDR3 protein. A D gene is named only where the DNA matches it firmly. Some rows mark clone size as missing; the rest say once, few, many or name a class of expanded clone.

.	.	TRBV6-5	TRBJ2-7	TGTGCCAGCAGCCTGGACGGCTACGAGCAGTACTTC	CASSLDGYEQYF
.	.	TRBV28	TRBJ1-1	TGTGCCAGCAGAAGAAGCCTCGGACTTCGTGAAGCTTTCTTT	CASRRSLGLREAFF
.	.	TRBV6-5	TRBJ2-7	TGTGCCAGCAGCCAGAACCCGACAGTCTACGAGCAGTACTTC	CASSQNPTVYEQYF
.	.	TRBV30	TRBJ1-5	TGTGCCTGGAGTTCAGCCGCCTATCAGCCCCAGCATTTT	CAWSSAAYQPQHF
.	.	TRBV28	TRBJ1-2	TGTGCCAGCAGTTCGTCCTTGGGGACTGGCTACACCTTC	CASSSSLGTGYTF
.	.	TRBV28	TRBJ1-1	TGTGCCAGCAGTTTATTTGATTTGGGGAGCTCGAACACTGAAGCTTTCTTT	CASSLFDLGSSNTEAFF
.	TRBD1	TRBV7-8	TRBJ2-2	TGTGCCAGCAGCTTATTGGGACAGGGGACCGGGGAGCTGTTTTTT	CASSLLGQGTGELFF
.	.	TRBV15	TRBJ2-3	TGTGCCACCAGCAGAGCCACAGATACGCAGTATTTT	CATSRATDTQYF
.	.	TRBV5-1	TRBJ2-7	TGCGCCAGCAGCTACTTGGAGAGTTACGAGCAGTACTTC	CASSYLESYEQYF
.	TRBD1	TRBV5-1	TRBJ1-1	TGCGCCAGCAGCGACAGGGGGAACACTGAAGCTTTCTTT	CASSDRGNTEAFF
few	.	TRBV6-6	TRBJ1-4	TGTGCCAGCAGTTACGTTCTAGGGGAAAAACTGTTTTTT	CASSYVLGEKLFF
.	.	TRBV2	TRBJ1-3	TGTGCCAGCAAGGCGGATTTCTCTGGAAACACCATATATTTT	CASKADFSGNTIYF
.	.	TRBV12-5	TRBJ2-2	TGTGCTAGTGGCCCGGACAGAGGGGAGCTGTTTTTT	CASGPDRGELFF
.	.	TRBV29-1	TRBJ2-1	TGCAGCGTTGAAGCCGGGACATCCTACAATGAGCAGTTCTTC	CSVEAGTSYNEQFF
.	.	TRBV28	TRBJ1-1	TGTGCCAGCACCTTGGGGGGCCAGAAAGCTTTCTTT	CASTLGGQKAFF
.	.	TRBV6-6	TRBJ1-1	TGTGCCAGCAGTTTCCGGGACGACCCAGCTTTCTTT	CASSFRDDPAFF
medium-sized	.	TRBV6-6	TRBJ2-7	TGTGCCAGCACCCAGAGGCGGGGGCCCTACGAGCAGTACTTC	CASTQRRGPYEQYF
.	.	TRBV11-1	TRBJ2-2	TGTGCCAGCAGCTTAGAGGACTCTGGGGAGCTGTTTTTT	CASSLEDSGELFF
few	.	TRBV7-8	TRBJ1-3	TGTGCCAGTCACTCTGGAAACACCATATATTTT	CASHSGNTIYF
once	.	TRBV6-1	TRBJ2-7	TGTGCCAGCAGCTTGGATCTATCTACGGAGCAGTACTTC	CASSLDLSTEQYF
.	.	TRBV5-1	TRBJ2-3	TGCGCCAGCGGTCGACTAGTTCCCACAGATACGCAGTATTTT	CASGRLVPTDTQYF
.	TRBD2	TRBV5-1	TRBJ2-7	TGCGCCAGTACAAGGCAGGGATCCGACTACGGGGGGTACGAGCAGTACTTC	CASTRQGSDYGGYEQYF
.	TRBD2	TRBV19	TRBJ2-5	TGTGCCAGTAGTATGAGTAATAGCGGGGGTGAGACCCAGTACTTC	CASSMSNSGGETQYF
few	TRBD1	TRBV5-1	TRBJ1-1	TGCGCCAGCAGCTTGCTGGGACAGGGGGTTCAGAACACTGAAGCTTTCTTT	CASSLLGQGVQNTEAFF
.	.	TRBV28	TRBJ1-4	TGTGCCAGCAGTTTAAGGACGGCGTGGGATGAAAAACTGTTTTTT	CASSLRTAWDEKLFF
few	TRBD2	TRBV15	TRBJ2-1	TGTGCCACCAGCAGAGGTAGTAGCGGGAGATACAATGAGCAGTTCTTC	CATSRGSSGRYNEQFF
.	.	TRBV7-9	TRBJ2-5	TGTGCCAGCAGCTTAGTAGGGTCGGAGACCCAGTACTTC	CASSLVGSETQYF
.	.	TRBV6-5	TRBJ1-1	TGTGCCAGCAGTTACTCGAGAGTGAACACTGAAGCTTTCTTT	CASSYSRVNTEAFF
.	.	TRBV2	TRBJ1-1	TGTGCCAGCAGTCCCTTCGGGCGGCCGAACACTGAAGCTTTCTTT	CASSPFGRPNTEAFF
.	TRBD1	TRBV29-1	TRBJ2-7	TGCAGCGTTGTCCCAGGGGGTGGTAACTCCTACGAGCAGTACTTC	CSVVPGGGNSYEQYF
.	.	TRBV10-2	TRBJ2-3	TGCGCCAGCAGTGTGGGGTCCACAGATACGCAGTATTTT	CASSVGSTDTQYF
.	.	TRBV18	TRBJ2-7	TGTGCCAGCTCACCACCGGGACCACCATACGAGCAGTACTTC	CASSPPGPPYEQYF
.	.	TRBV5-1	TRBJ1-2	TGCGCCAGCAGCTCCAGGGGCTCTGACTATGGCTACACCTTC	CASSSRGSDYGYTF
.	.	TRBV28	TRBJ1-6	TGTGCCAGCAGTTTAAGGGGTATAAGCTGGAATTCACCCCTCCACTTT	CASSLRGISWNSPLHF
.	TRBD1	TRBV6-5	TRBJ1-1	TGTGCCAGCAGTCGAATACGACAGGGTAGGCCTGAAGCTTTCTTT	CASSRIRQGRPEAFF
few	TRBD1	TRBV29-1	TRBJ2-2	TGCAGCGTTGGACAGGGGGGGTTCGCCGGGGAGCTGTTTTTT	CSVGQGGFAGELFF
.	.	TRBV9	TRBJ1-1	TGTGCCAGCAGCGTAGGGCACAGCCAGAACACTGAAGCTTTCTTT	CASSVGHSQNTEAFF
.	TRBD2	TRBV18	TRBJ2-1	TGTGCCAGCTCAAATCCTAGCGGGCGAGTCTACAATGAGCAGTTCTTC	CASSNPSGRVYNEQFF
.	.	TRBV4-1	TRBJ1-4	TGCGCCAGCAGCCGACGGTCTAATGAAAAACTGTTTTTT	CASSRRSNEKLFF
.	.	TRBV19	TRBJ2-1	TGTGCCAGTAGTAACCGACCCCACCGGAATGAGCAGTTCTTC	CASSNRPHRNEQFF
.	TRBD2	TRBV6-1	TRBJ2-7	TGTGCCAGCAGTCTAGCGGGAGGGAACCTTTACGAGCAGTACTTC	CASSLAGGNLYEQYF
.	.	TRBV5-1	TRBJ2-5	TGCGCCAGCAGCTTGGTGGACAACCAAGAACCCCAGTACTTC	CASSLVDNQEPQYF
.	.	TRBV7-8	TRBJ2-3	TGTGCCAGCAGCTTGACAGCCCTACCCACAGATACGCAGTATTTT	CASSLTALPTDTQYF